This passage covers 21 T cell receptor beta chains from one sample sequenced in a study of human T cells and chemical hapten exposure. Specified time point: patch test 1, 2 weeks after DPC sensitization. Treatment defined: therapeutic diphenylcyclopropenone sensitization with weekly scalp DPC. TCRdb recomputed calls from the RACE reads with MiXCR, one row per CDR3 protein. The sample records roughly 100,000 distinct CDR3 sequences, 9.5% to 11% being singletons. Source: whole blood, taken in connection with sensitization to the hapten diphenylcyclopropenone (DPC). The source of these receptors is a middle-aged woman with alopecia areata. Some clones in this sample may be carry-over from other donors' samples.

Points on this clonotype: A read error may be the cause here, since a much bigger clone is one base away. The chain combines TRBV7-2 with TRBJ2-3; 10 nucleotides align to TRBD1. Germline V gives CDR1 SGHTA, CDR2 FQGNSA. This CDR3 spans 16 amino acids. V lost 5 bases, J lost 8 bases, and 13 bases stayed unmatched. CDR3 amino acids: CASSDRTGGNWGTQYF. As DNA, the CDR3 is TGTGCCAGCAGCGATAGGACAGGGGGTAATTGGGGTACGCAGTATTTT.

This chain connects TRBV28 to TRBJ2-2; 7 bases fit TRBD2. CDR3 length: 16 amino acids. The germline gives CDR1 MDHEN, CDR2 SYDVKM. J lost 5 bases, V lost 6 bases, and 12 bases had no gene match. CDR3 DNA: TGTGCCAGCAGCTTGCCGGCGGGAGTATTTACCGGGGAGCTGTTTTTT. Its protein product is CASSLPAGVFTGELFF.

This clonotype has just a few counts. It is likely a read error, because the conserved phenylalanine at the end of the CDR3 is missing. This rearrangement joins TRBV7-2 to TRBJ1-6; tentative D call: TRBD1 (5 bases). This CDR3 spans 15 amino acids. In germline, CDR1 is SGHTA, CDR2 FQGNSA. The V gene lost 6 bases and the J gene lost 3 bases, with 12 bases spanning the gap. The CDR3 DNA reads TGTGCCAGCAGTCCAGACAGCTTCTATAATTCACCCCTCCACCTT. Amino acid sequence: CASSPDSFYNSPLHL.

The chain combines TRBV29-1 with TRBJ2-5, with 8 bases fitting TRBD1. J was trimmed by 1 base and V by 6 bases; bases with no gene match: 4. This CDR3 has 13 amino acids. CDR1 is SQVTM and CDR2 is ANQGSEA in the germline V gene. The CDR3 sequence is CSVGTGPQETQYF. CDR3 in DNA: TGCAGCGTAGGGACAGGACCCCAAGAGACCCAGTACTTC.

This chain links TRBV20-1 with TRBJ1-4; D remains unclear. The CDR3 is 14 amino acids. The germline V gene has CDR1 DFQATT and CDR2 SNEGSKA (reference sequence). Between the trimmed V and J ends, which lost 0 bases and 5 bases, there was a span of 10 bases. CDR3 sequence (DNA): TGCAGTGCTAGAGAAAGGGTCTCAAATGAAAAACTGTTTTTT. It specifies CSARERVSNEKLFF.

This clonotype was found a few times. The chain recombines TRBV6-4 with TRBJ2-4, with D maybe TRBD2 (7 bases). V lost 8 bases to trimming and J lost 15 bases, with 20 bases between them. Germline assignment: CDR1 MRHNA and CDR2 SNTAGT. CDR3 length: 12 residues. CDR3 in DNA: TGTGCCAGCGCTATCTGGGGGGGGCTCCTGTACTTC. Its protein is CASAIWGGLLYF.

This clonotype was picked up a small number of times. V gene TRBV10-3 combines with J gene TRBJ1-3; TRBD1 is a possible D gene (5 bases). CDR3 length: 16 amino acids. In germline, CDR1 is ENHRY, CDR2 SYGVKD. The V gene lost 4 bases and the J gene lost 0 bases, with 13 bases spanning the gap. This chain's CDR3 is CAISARESASGNTIYF. CDR3 sequence (DNA): TGTGCCATCAGTGCCAGGGAGTCCGCCTCTGGAAACACCATATATTTT.

There are many counts of this clonotype. V usage is TRBV29-1 and J usage is TRBJ2-1, with 9 bases aligning to TRBD2. The junction had 7 bases not matched to a gene; V was cut back by 0 bases and J by 4 bases. This CDR3 comprises 16 residues. Per germline, CDR1 SQVTM and CDR2 ANQGSEA. CDR3 amino acids: CSVEDLRLAGYNEQFF. CDR3 in DNA: TGCAGCGTTGAAGATCTAAGGCTAGCGGGATACAATGAGCAGTTCTTC.

This clonotype was counted between two and nine times. For the CDR3, the DNA is TGTGCCAGCTCACCGGGGACTAGCGGGATCCATGAGCAGTTCTTC. It codes for CASSPGTSGIHEQFF. The chain couples TRBV18 to TRBJ2-1, with 13 bases matching TRBD2. The V gene's germline CDR1 is KGHSH and CDR2 LQKENI. Losses at the gene ends were 3 bases for V and 8 bases for J; bases not matched to a gene: 4. The CDR3 is 15 amino acids.

This clonotype has only a few counts. The CDR3 loop is CAHRGGNTEAFF. The CDR3 DNA follows: TGTGCCCACAGGGGGGGGAACACTGAAGCTTTCTTT. The chain combines TRBV10-3 with TRBJ1-1; TRBD1 agrees at 8 bases. V gave up 11 bases and J gave up 1 base; unmatched junction bases: 3. The CDR3 is 12 residues long. CDR1 is ENHRY and CDR2 is SYGVKD in the germline V gene.

Many counts were recorded for this clonotype. The chain joins TRBV5-4 to TRBJ2-1; TRBD2 might be the D (6 bases). V lost 5 bases and J lost 0, with 15 bases in between. Germline V CDR1 and CDR2: SGHNT, YYREEE (reference sequence). The CDR3 is 16 residues long. The CDR3 region is CASRGAGQSSYNEQFF. In DNA form, the CDR3 reads TGTGCCAGCAGGGGTGCGGGGCAAAGCTCCTACAATGAGCAGTTCTTC. The whole variable domain, filled in from reference TRBV5-4 and TRBJ2-1, reads ETGVTQSPTHLIKTRGQQVTLRCSSQSGHNTVSWYQQALGQGPQFIFQYYREEENGRGNFPPRFSGLQFPNYSSELNVNALELDDSALYLCASRGAGQSSYNEQFFGPGTRLTVL.

This clonotype was counted only a few times. This chain connects TRBV6-5 to TRBJ2-5, with 9 positions matching TRBD2. V was clipped by 2 bases and J by 5 bases; unmatched bases: 6. The germline V gene encodes CDR1 MNHEY and CDR2 SVGAGI. This CDR3 comprises 15 residues. CDR3 in amino acids: CASSYGREGHETQYF. CDR3 DNA: TGTGCCAGCAGTTACGGGCGGGAGGGTCACGAGACCCAGTACTTC.

Many counts were recorded for this clonotype. V and J are TRBV12-3 or TRBV12-4 and TRBJ2-2, with a weak D call TRBD2 (6 bases). Trimming cost V 7 bases and J 1 base, with 16 bases left between them. CDR3 length equals 16 residues. The CDR3 region is CASTLRRGQNTGELFF. In DNA, the CDR3 is TGTGCCAGCACCCTCAGGAGGGGCCAGAACACCGGGGAGCTGTTTTTT.

In this sample, this clonotype turned up a few times. The J gene is TRBJ1-2, the V gene TRBV6-2 or TRBV6-3; 8 bases match TRBD1. Germline V gene sequence: CDR1 MNHEY, CDR2 SVGEGT. CDR3 length: 16 residues. J gave up 4 bases and V 2 bases, and 9 bases lay outside the gene matches. CDR3 nucleotide sequence: TGTGCCAGCAGTTACCGGAGTATGGACAGGGCCTATGGCTACACCTTC. Translation: CASSYRSMDRAYGYTF.

This clonotype has at least ten counts. V usage is TRBV3-1 and J usage is TRBJ2-5, with D possibly TRBD2 on 7 matching bases. V lost 5 bases, J lost 5 bases, and 12 bases lay in between. The CDR3 totals 13 residues. Germline CDR1 reads LGHDT; CDR2 reads YNNKEL (reference sequence). Here the CDR3 reads CASSARGAETQYF. The CDR3 nucleotides read TGTGCCAGCAGCGCACGGGGGGCTGAGACCCAGTACTTC.

The chain carries TRBV5-1 and TRBJ2-1; perhaps TRBD2 as D (5 bases). The V end was cut by 5 bases, the J end by 2 bases, with 17 bases between. CDR3 length: 16 residues. Germline lookup yields CDR1 SGHRS and CDR2 YFSETQ. The CDR3 DNA is TGCGCCAGCAGTTGGACGAGCGGCCCAGCCTACAATGAGCAGTTCTTC. Residues: CASSWTSGPAYNEQFF.

The chain carries TRBV18 and TRBJ2-1, with D possibly matching TRBD2 (6 bases). This CDR3 has 20 amino acids. The V gene lost 0 bases and the J gene lost 2 bases, with 23 bases spanning the gap. CDR1 is KGHSH and CDR2 is LQKENI in the germline V gene. The CDR3 DNA reads TGTGCCAGCTCACCACCGTTTTCAGGAGGGGACCCCCGGACCTACAATGAGCAGTTCTTC. Its translation is CASSPPFSGGDPRTYNEQFF.

This clonotype was counted ten times or more. The CDR3 region is CASSYRGSPNQPQHF. The DNA for the CDR3 is TGTGCCAGCAGTTACCGTGGGAGCCCCAATCAGCCCCAGCATTTT. The chain is built from TRBV6-6 and TRBJ1-5; D gene ambiguous. Per the germline V gene, CDR1 is MNHNY and CDR2 is SVGAGI (reference sequence). V was shortened by 2 bases and J by 3 bases, with 11 bases between the two germline ends. The length of the CDR3 is 15 residues.

This clonotype was seen at least ten times. V gene TRBV10-3 combines with J gene TRBJ2-7; 7 bases map to TRBD1. After removal of 0 bases from V and 5 bases from J, the junction contained 10 bases not matched to a gene. Germline CDR1 and CDR2: ENHRY and SYGVKD. CDR3 length equals 16 residues. CDR3 sequence: CAISESTLTGDDEQYF. In nucleotides, the CDR3 is TGTGCCATCAGTGAGTCGACCCTTACAGGGGACGACGAGCAGTACTTC.

Ten or more counts support this clonotype. The chain joins TRBV6-6 to TRBJ1-5, with 12 bases that match TRBD1. The germline V gene encodes CDR1 MNHNY and CDR2 SVGAGI (reference sequence). The V segment lost 0 bases and the J segment 1 base; nucleotides outside the gene matches: 1. This CDR3 comprises 17 residues. The CDR3 reads CASSYSGQGASNQPQHF. In DNA form, the CDR3 reads TGTGCCAGCAGTTACTCGGGACAGGGGGCGAGCAATCAGCCCCAGCATTTT.

This clonotype occurred many times. This sequence joins TRBV7-3 and TRBJ2-2; 11 nucleotides line up with TRBD2. Germline V gene data show CDR1 as SGHTA and CDR2 as FQGTGA. This CDR3 contains 16 residues. V was pared by 5 bases and J by 4 bases, with 6 bases of the junction left unmatched. CDR3 amino acids: CASSPPGTSGTGELFF. In DNA form, the CDR3 reads TGTGCCAGCAGCCCTCCCGGGACTAGCGGCACCGGGGAGCTGTTTTTT. The full variable domain, with the rest looked up from reference TRBV7-3 and TRBJ2-2, is GAGVSQTPSNKVTEKGKYVELRCDPISGHTALYWYRQSLGQGPEFLIYFQGTGAADDSGLPNDRFFAVRPEGSVSTLKIQRTERGDSAVYLCASSPPGTSGTGELFFGEGSRLTVL.